Shown below are 8 T cell receptor beta chains from a single sample sequenced in a study of OX40 agonist ivuxolimab in advanced cancers. Profiled with immunoSEQ multiplex PCR; TCRdb holds only in-frame clones, not every one. The sample records some 25,000 clones, 75% to 80% being singletons. The specimen comprised CD4+ or CD8+ T cells sorted from blood, sampled in a trial of the OX40 agonist ivuxolimab. These receptors were collected from an adult with an advanced solid tumor such as melanoma, head and neck, liver or kidney cancer.

The J gene is TRBJ2-7, the V gene TRBV28, with 9 bases that match TRBD2. With 5 bases clipped from V and 3 bases from J, the junction kept 5 bases outside the gene matches. Germline CDR1 MDHEN, CDR2 SYDVKM. The CDR3 is 14 residues long. DNA for the CDR3: TGTGCCAGCAGTCCCCCGACTAGCGGCTACGAGCAGTACTTC. It is translated as CASSPPTSGYEQYF.

The chain uses TRBV6-5 and TRBJ2-3, with D possibly being TRBD2 (7 bases). V was pared by 6 bases and J by 6 bases, with 13 bases between. Germline CDR1 MNHEY, CDR2 SVGAGI. This CDR3 region has 13 residues. The CDR3 spells CASRGGAPDTQYF. The CDR3 DNA follows: TGTGCCAGCAGGGGGGGGGCGCCTGATACGCAGTATTTT.

V usage is TRBV5-1 and J usage is TRBJ2-5, with no clear D. In germline, CDR1 is SGHRS, CDR2 YFSETQ. The length of the CDR3 is 15 residues. The V gene lost 1 base and the J gene lost 4 bases, with 14 bases spanning the gap. In DNA form, the CDR3 reads TGCGCCAGCAGCTTGTTCTCAAGTCCGGGAGAGACCCAGTACTTC. It codes for CASSLFSSPGETQYF.

CDR3 in amino acids: CASSPGGPNTEAFF. The CDR3 DNA reads as TGTGCCAGCAGCCCAGGGGGGCCGAACACTGAAGCTTTCTTT. The rearrangement links TRBV27 to TRBJ1-1, with 7 bases fitting TRBD1. The trim removed 6 bases at V and 1 base at J, leaving 5 bases unmatched. CDR3 size: 14 residues. CDR1 and CDR2 from the germline V gene are MNHEY and SMNVEV (reference sequence).

The chain carries TRBV7-2 and TRBJ2-5; TRBD2 matches at 10 bases. Germline V CDR1 and CDR2: SGHTA, FQGNSA. Trimming took 4 bases from V and 4 from J; bases not matched to a gene: 6. The CDR3 has 15 residues. Here the CDR3 reads CASSWSGGALETQYF. The CDR3 DNA is TGTGCCAGCAGCTGGAGCGGGGGGGCCCTAGAGACCCAGTACTTC.

This rearrangement joins TRBV28 to TRBJ2-1; TRBD2 matches at 8 bases. CDR3 length: 14 residues. The V and J ends lost 3 bases and 6 bases, in that order; junction bases with no gene match: 4. From germline, CDR1 is MDHEN and CDR2 SYDVKM. The CDR3 DNA reads TGTGCCAGCAGTTTTACTAGCGGAGCCAATGAGCAGTTCTTC. It is translated as CASSFTSGANEQFF.

This clone occurred a few times. In DNA, the CDR3 is TGTGCCAGCAGTCCAATCGGGGGGGGCTACAATGAGCAGTTCTTC. Translating gives CASSPIGGGYNEQFF. J is TRBJ2-1 and V is TRBV5-4; 8 nucleotides match TRBD2. The CDR3 consists of 15 residues. Germline CDR1 reads SGHNT; CDR2 reads YYREEE (reference sequence). The V and J ends lost 5 bases and 3 bases, in that order; junction bases with no gene match: 7.

This clone was found once. The genes are TRBV9 and TRBJ2-3, with D unresolved. The CDR3 contains 15 residues. Germline CDR1 reads SGDLS; CDR2 reads YYNGEE. Trimming removed 0 bases at V and 3 bases at J, with 11 bases between. The CDR3 region is CASSVVSRWTDTQYF. CDR3 nucleotide sequence: TGTGCCAGCAGCGTAGTATCTAGATGGACAGATACGCAGTATTTT.